Described below is a single T cell receptor (beta chain) sequence and its context. Measured with immunoSEQ multiplex PCR; TCRdb has only the in-frame clones, and not every one. The table lists roughly 60,000 clones, roughly 91% of them singletons. All patients experienced relapse after autologous stem cell transplantation, and brentuximab vedotin exposure was variable. The data are from a study of PD-1 blockade in classical Hodgkin lymphoma. Germline CDR1 is SGHRS and CDR2 is YFSETQ. This CDR3 spans 15 amino acids. Trimming stripped 0 bases from V and 8 bases from J, with 17 bases between. The chain is built from TRBV5-1 and TRBJ1-2, with D unclear. This TCR derives from a human donor with classical Hodgkin lymphoma. This material consisted of peripheral blood mononuclear cells (PBMCs), taken before the second cycle of nivolumab. The CDR3 DNA follows: TGCGCCAGCAGCTTGGAATCGGTCCGGGGTAAGGGCTACACCTTC. Its translation: CASSLESVRGKGYTF.